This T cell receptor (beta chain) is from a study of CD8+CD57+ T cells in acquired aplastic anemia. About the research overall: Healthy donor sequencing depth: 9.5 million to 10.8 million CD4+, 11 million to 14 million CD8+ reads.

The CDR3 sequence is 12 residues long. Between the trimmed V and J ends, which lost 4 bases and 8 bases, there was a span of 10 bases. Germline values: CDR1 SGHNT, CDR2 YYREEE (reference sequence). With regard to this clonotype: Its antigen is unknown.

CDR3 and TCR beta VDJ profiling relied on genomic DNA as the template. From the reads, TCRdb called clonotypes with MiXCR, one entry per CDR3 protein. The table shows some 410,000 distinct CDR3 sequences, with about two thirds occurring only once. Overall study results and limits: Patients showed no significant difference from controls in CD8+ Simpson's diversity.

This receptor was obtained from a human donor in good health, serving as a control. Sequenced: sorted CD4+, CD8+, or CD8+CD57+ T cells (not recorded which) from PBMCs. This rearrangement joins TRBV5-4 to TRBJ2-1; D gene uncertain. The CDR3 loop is CASSPQQHEQFF. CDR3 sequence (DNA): TGTGCCAGCAGCCCACAACAGCATGAGCAGTTCTTC.